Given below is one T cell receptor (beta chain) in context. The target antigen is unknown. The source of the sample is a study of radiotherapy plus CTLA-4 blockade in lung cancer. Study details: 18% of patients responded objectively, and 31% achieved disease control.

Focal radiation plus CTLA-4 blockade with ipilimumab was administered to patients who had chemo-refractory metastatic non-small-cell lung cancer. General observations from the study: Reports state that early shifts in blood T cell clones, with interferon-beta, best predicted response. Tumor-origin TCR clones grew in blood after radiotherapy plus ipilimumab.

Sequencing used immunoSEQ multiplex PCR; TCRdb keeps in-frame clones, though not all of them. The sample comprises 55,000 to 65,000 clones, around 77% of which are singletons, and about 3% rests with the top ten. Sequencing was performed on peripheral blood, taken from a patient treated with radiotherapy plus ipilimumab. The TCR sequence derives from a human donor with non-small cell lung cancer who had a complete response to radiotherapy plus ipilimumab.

CDR3 region: CASSWGTGNTEAFF. For the CDR3, the DNA is TGTGCCAGCAGCTGGGGGACAGGGAACACTGAAGCTTTCTTT. V is TRBV5-6 and J is TRBJ1-1, with 8 bases lining up with TRBD1. The CDR3 spans 14 residues. Trimming removed 3 bases from V and 1 base from J; junction bases left unmatched: 2. CDR1 and CDR2 (germline): SGHDT, YYEEEE.